A single sample gave rise to the 28 T cell receptor beta chains below, sequenced in a study of shared clonotypes between healthy human individuals. Sequencing used immunoSEQ multiplex PCR; TCRdb keeps in-frame clones, though not all of them. There are about 2,100,000 clones in the sample; 85% to 95% occur only once, and 1.7% lies in the top ten. Naive CD8 cells, CD45RO-negative and positively selected for CCR7, excluded terminally differentiated effector memory CD45RA+ cells. Material: naive CD8+ T cells from PBMCs. All receptors come from a man between 18 and 35 years old in good health. Some clones in this sample may be carry-over from other donors' samples.

This chain joins TRBV9 and TRBJ1-3; tentatively, D is TRBD1 (6 bases). V lost 5 bases to trimming and J lost 2 bases, with 14 bases between them. The CDR3 contains 15 residues. The germline gives CDR1 SGDLS, CDR2 YYNGEE. This CDR3 reads CASRPRDTPGNTIYF. CDR3 sequence (DNA): TGTGCCAGCAGACCCCGGGACACCCCTGGAAACACCATATATTTT.

The chain joins TRBV6-1 to TRBJ1-4; D unclear. This CDR3 has 16 amino acids. V gave up 2 bases and J gave up 3 bases, with 13 bases separating them. Germline CDR1 reads MNHNS; CDR2 reads SASEGT. CDR3 DNA sequence: TGTGCCAGCAGTGAACCCCGGACGGCTCCTAATGAAAAACTGTTTTTT. Its protein is CASSEPRTAPNEKLFF.

With respect to this clone: No DNA is shown, since the ends of the CDR3 on it are uncertain; the CDR3 is the one TCRdb lists. The chain carries TRBV7-9 and TRBJ2-3; TRBD2, as called in the table, went unchecked against the DNA. Inclusive of both ends, the CDR3 amounts to 13 amino acids. The germline V gene encodes CDR1 SEHNR and CDR2 FQNEAQ (reference sequence). This CDR3 reads CASSTSGGGTQYF.

The count of this clone is one. The chain links TRBV19 to TRBJ2-1; D is ambiguous. CDR1 is LNHDA, CDR2 SQIVND, per germline (reference sequence). V lost 5 bases and J 7 bases, leaving 9 bases between the germline ends. CDR3 length: 12 residues. The CDR3 DNA follows: TGTGCCAGTAGTCCCGGGCTTAATGAGCAGTTCTTC. It translates to CASSPGLNEQFF.

The chain carries TRBV5-3 and TRBJ1-5; D not certain. TRBV5-3 is classed as an ORF, of uncertain function. Trimming took 0 bases from V and 2 from J, leaving 12 bases between them. The CDR3 length is 16 residues. CDR3 protein: CARSLVRLRGNQPQHF. In nucleotides, the CDR3 is TGTGCCAGAAGCTTGGTGAGGTTAAGAGGCAATCAGCCCCAGCATTTT.

This clone has only one observation. In DNA form, the CDR3 reads TGTGCCAGCAGTTCTAGGACTAGCGGGGGTGCTACCTCCTACGAGCAGTACTTC. Protein: CASSSRTSGGATSYEQYF. This sequence joins TRBV27 and TRBJ2-7, with TRBD2 identical over 13 bases. Per germline, CDR1 MNHEY and CDR2 SMNVEV (reference sequence). V was clipped by 4 bases and J by 0 bases; unmatched bases: 9. CDR3 length equals 18 residues.

This clone was seen only once. Other DNA sequences from this sample encode an identical CDR3 as well. V is TRBV4-3 and J is TRBJ2-5, with 7 bases that match TRBD2. This CDR3 has 15 amino acids. Germline-derived CDR1 and CDR2 are LGHNA and YSLEER. V lost 1 base, J lost 2 bases, and 4 bases stayed unmatched. The CDR3 DNA reads TGCGCCAGCAGCCAAGGTACCGGGGGGCAAGAGACCCAGTACTTC. Translation gives CASSQGTGGQETQYF.

V and J are TRBV9 and TRBJ2-7, with D possibly matching TRBD1 (5 bases). V lost 4 bases and J 4 bases, leaving 12 bases between the germline ends. Germline CDR1 is SGDLS and CDR2 is YYNGEE. The CDR3 length is 13 residues. The CDR3 is CASSPSGIYEQYF. In DNA form, the CDR3 reads TGTGCCAGCAGCCCTTCAGGGATTTACGAGCAGTACTTC.

The chain has TRBV20-1 and TRBJ2-1; TRBD2 agrees at 7 bases. The CDR3 is made up of 11 amino acids. Unmatched junction bases numbered 8, after V lost 3 bases and J lost 15 bases. Looked up from germline, CDR1 is DFQATT and CDR2 is SNEGSKA (reference sequence). The CDR3 bases are TGCAGTGCTAGCATGACTAGCAGGAGGTTCTTC. It specifies CSASMTSRRFF.

The rearrangement links TRBV28 to TRBJ1-4; 7 bases agree with TRBD1. V lost 6 bases, J lost 8 bases, and 3 bases stayed unmatched. The CDR3 covers 12 residues. Germline V gene data show CDR1 as MDHEN and CDR2 as SYDVKM. CDR3 amino acids: CASSTGDEKLFF. As DNA, the CDR3 is TGTGCCAGCAGCACAGGGGACGAAAAACTGTTTTTT.

This chain joins TRBV30 and TRBJ2-7; D is possibly TRBD1 (5 bases). V lost 2 bases and J lost 1, with 12 bases in between. The CDR3 runs to 14 residues. Germline lookup yields CDR1 GTSNPN and CDR2 SVGIG (reference sequence). This chain's CDR3 is CAWSLDRLSYEQYF. In nucleotides, the CDR3 is TGTGCCTGGAGTTTAGACAGATTGTCCTACGAGCAGTACTTC.

The rearrangement uses TRBV28 and TRBJ1-2; a possible D gene is TRBD1 (5 bases). The CDR3 has 12 residues. Trimming cost V 3 bases and J 8 bases, with 10 bases left between them. Germline V gene data show CDR1 as MDHEN and CDR2 as SYDVKM. Here the CDR3 reads CASSFPGPGYTF. In DNA, the CDR3 is TGTGCCAGCAGTTTTCCGGGACCGGGCTACACCTTC.

The CDR3 DNA sequence: TGTGCCAGCAGCGTAAACGGGGGGCGCGTTTACGAGCAGTACTTC. Protein: CASSVNGGRVYEQYF. The chain has TRBV9 and TRBJ2-7, with D maybe TRBD2 (7 bases). CDR1 SGDLS and CDR2 YYNGEE come from the germline V gene. V was shortened by 1 base and J by 4 bases, with 15 bases between the two germline ends. The CDR3 runs to 15 residues.

The V and J genes are TRBV11-2 and TRBJ2-5; 8 positions agree with TRBD2. CDR3 length: 15 amino acids. V trimming: 7 bases; J trimming: 6 bases; junction bases outside the gene matches: 13. Germline V gives CDR1 SGHAT, CDR2 FQNNGV. The CDR3 nucleotides are TGTGCCAGCACGCGATTCGGGGGGGGCGGGCAGACCCAGTACTTC. It encodes CASTRFGGGGQTQYF.

The V gene is TRBV11-3, the J gene TRBJ1-3; D is uncertain. Germline V gene sequence: CDR1 SGHNT, CDR2 YENEEA. V lost 0 bases, J lost 0 bases, and 15 bases lay in between. The CDR3 loop spans 18 amino acids. In nucleotides, the CDR3 is TGTGCCAGCAGCTTAGATGTTGTTCCGCTGAGCTCTGGAAACACCATATATTTT. Its translation: CASSLDVVPLSSGNTIYF.

The rearrangement joins TRBV10-1 to TRBJ2-7; TRBD2 aligns across 13 bases. The length of the CDR3 is 14 residues. Trimming took 6 bases from V and 6 from J; bases not matched to a gene: 5. Germline V gene sequence: CDR1 WNHNN, CDR2 SYGVQD (reference sequence). This CDR3 reads CASSNGTSGVEQYF. The CDR3 DNA follows: TGCGCCAGCAGCAACGGGACTAGCGGGGTCGAGCAGTACTTC.

The chain links TRBV28 to TRBJ2-5, with 10 nucleotides matching TRBD1. V trimming: 6 bases; J trimming: 4 bases; junction bases outside the gene matches: 14. Germline loops: CDR1 MDHEN, CDR2 SYDVKM. CDR3 length: 17 amino acids. Written as DNA, the CDR3 is TGTGCCAGCAGCCCCGTCCAGGGACAGGGGTTGCGAGAGACCCAGTACTTC. Amino acid sequence: CASSPVQGQGLRETQYF.

This chain uses TRBV5-5 with TRBJ1-5; TRBD1 is a possible D gene (5 bases). This CDR3 spans 15 amino acids. Germline assignment: CDR1 SGHKS and CDR2 YYEKEE (reference sequence). V lost 0 bases, J lost 9 bases, and 16 bases lay in between. CDR3 amino acids: CASSLVPRDSGPQHF. The CDR3 nucleotides are TGTGCCAGCAGCTTGGTTCCACGGGACTCTGGGCCCCAGCATTTT. Together with reference TRBV5-5 and TRBJ1-5, the CDR3 gives the full variable domain: DAGVTQSPTHLIKTRGQQVTLRCSPISGHKSVSWYQQVLGQGPQFIFQYYEKEERGRGNFPDRFSARQFPNYSSELNVNALLLGDSALYLCASSLVPRDSGPQHFGDGTRLSIL.

Turning to this clone: The sample has other DNA sequences that encode this CDR3 too. The chain uses TRBV5-4 and TRBJ2-3, with D uncertain. This CDR3 spans 12 amino acids. Per germline, CDR1 SGHNT and CDR2 YYREEE (reference sequence). V gave up 0 bases and J gave up 4 bases, with 3 bases separating them. CDR3 amino acids: CASSLVADTQYF. Here the CDR3 DNA reads TGTGCCAGCAGCTTGGTAGCAGATACGCAGTATTTT. Based on the CDR3 plus reference TRBV5-4 and TRBJ2-3, the full variable domain is ETGVTQSPTHLIKTRGQQVTLRCSSQSGHNTVSWYQQALGQGPQFIFQYYREEENGRGNFPPRFSGLQFPNYSSELNVNALELDDSALYLCASSLVADTQYFGPGTRLTVL.

CDR3 in amino acids: CASSFGPSSNEQFF. CDR3 nucleotide sequence: TGTGCCAGCAGCTTCGGCCCTAGCAGTAATGAGCAGTTCTTC. The chain recombines TRBV7-3 with TRBJ2-1; tentative D call: TRBD2 (5 bases). This CDR3 is built from 14 residues. V gave up 3 bases and J gave up 7 bases, with 13 bases separating them. Germline V gene data show CDR1 as SGHTA and CDR2 as FQGTGA.

The CDR3 here is CASSPGGGGEQYF. The CDR3 DNA sequence: TGTGCCAGCAGCCCCGGGGGGGGTGGGGAGCAGTACTTC. This chain connects TRBV5-4 to TRBJ2-7, with 8 positions matching TRBD2. The J segment lost 7 bases and the V segment lost 4 bases, leaving 7 bases of the junction unmatched. Germline V lookup: CDR1 SGHNT, CDR2 YYREEE (reference sequence). The CDR3 spans 13 residues.

Points on this clone: The identical CDR3 is also encoded by other nucleotide sequences in the sample. The genes are TRBV6-5 and TRBJ2-7, with D perhaps TRBD1 (5 bases). The CDR3 runs to 14 residues. Germline V gene data show CDR1 as MNHEY and CDR2 as SVGAGI. V shed 0 bases and J shed 2 bases, with 8 bases lying between them. CDR3: CASSYSTGTYEQYF. Here the CDR3 DNA reads TGTGCCAGCAGTTACTCAACAGGAACCTACGAGCAGTACTTC.

The chain recombines TRBV7-9 with TRBJ2-2; 7 bases fit TRBD1. V gave up 6 bases and J gave up 4 bases; unmatched junction bases: 11. This CDR3 spans 16 amino acids. Germline assignment: CDR1 SEHNR and CDR2 FQNEAQ (reference sequence). CDR3 loop: CASSHGTANPTGELFF. The CDR3 region has the DNA TGTGCCAGCAGTCACGGGACAGCTAATCCCACCGGGGAGCTGTTTTTT. Variable domain in full (rest from reference TRBV7-9 and TRBJ2-2): DTGVSQNPRHKITKRGQNVTFRCDPISEHNRLYWYRQTLGQGPEFLTYFQNEAQLEKSRLLSDRFSAERPKGSFSTLEIQRTEQGDSAMYLCASSHGTANPTGELFFGEGSRLTVL.

V is TRBV4-1 and J is TRBJ2-2, with a weak D call TRBD1 (5 bases). The CDR3 is 16 amino acids. V gave up 0 bases and J gave up 4 bases, with 12 bases separating them. Germline-derived CDR1 and CDR2 are MGHRA and YSYEKL. The CDR3 DNA sequence: TGCGCCAGCAGCCAAGAGGTGTTGGGGCCCACCGGGGAGCTGTTTTTT. Encoded protein: CASSQEVLGPTGELFF.

This clone has just one count. The chain's CDR3 is CASQVRGTDIVGGKETQYF. The CDR3 bases are TGTGCCAGCCAGGTACGGGGGACAGATATAGTTGGCGGCAAAGAGACCCAGTACTTC. This sequence joins TRBV11-3 and TRBJ2-5; maybe TRBD1 (7 bases). V dropped 8 bases and J dropped 3 bases, with 31 bases sitting between them. Looked up from germline, CDR1 is SGHNT and CDR2 is YENEEA. The CDR3 is 19 amino acids.

The DNA for the CDR3 is TGCAGCGTTCGGTCCGGGGGGGACGGCGAGCAGTACTTC. It translates to CSVRSGGDGEQYF. The chain couples TRBV29-1 to TRBJ2-7; 8 bases map to TRBD2. Germline assignment: CDR1 SQVTM and CDR2 ANQGSEA. After removal of 5 bases from V and 6 bases from J, the junction contained 9 bases not matched to a gene. The CDR3 has 13 residues.

This chain uses TRBV19 with TRBJ2-7; TRBD1 matches 10 bases. The length of the CDR3 is 17 residues. In germline, CDR1 is LNHDA, CDR2 SQIVND (reference sequence). V lost 5 bases to trimming and J lost 7 bases; unmatched junction nucleotides: 17. CDR3 nucleotide sequence: TGTGCCAGTAGTTCACTGAGCCGGGACAGGGGCAAAAGGGAGCAGTACTTC. This gives the protein CASSSLSRDRGKREQYF.

This chain uses TRBV28 with TRBJ2-7; the match to TRBD1 covers 11 bases. V gave up 3 bases and J gave up 7 bases; unmatched junction bases: 5. There are 14 residues in the CDR3. Germline-derived CDR1 and CDR2 are MDHEN and SYDVKM. In DNA, the CDR3 is TGTGCCAGCAGTTTTGGACAGGGGGCAGGAGAGCAGTACTTC. Its protein product is CASSFGQGAGEQYF.